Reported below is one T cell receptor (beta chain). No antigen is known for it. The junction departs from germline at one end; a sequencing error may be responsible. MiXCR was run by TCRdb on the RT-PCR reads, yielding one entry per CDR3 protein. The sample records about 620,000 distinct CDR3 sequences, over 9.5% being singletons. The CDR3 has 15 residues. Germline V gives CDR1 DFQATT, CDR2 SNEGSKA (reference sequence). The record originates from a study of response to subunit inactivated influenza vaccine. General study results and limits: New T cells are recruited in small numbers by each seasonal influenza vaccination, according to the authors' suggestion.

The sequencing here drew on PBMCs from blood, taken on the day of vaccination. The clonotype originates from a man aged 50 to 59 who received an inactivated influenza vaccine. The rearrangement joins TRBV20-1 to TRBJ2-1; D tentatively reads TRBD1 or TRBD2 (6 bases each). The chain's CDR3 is CSARGHAKGGNEQFF. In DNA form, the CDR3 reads TGCAGTGCAAGAGGACACGCCAAGGGGGGCAATGAGCAGTTCTTC.